The clone carrying this TCR beta chain was seen ten or more times. From the RT-PCR reads, TCRdb called clonotypes with MiXCR, one entry per CDR3 protein. Of about 540,000 distinct CDR3 sequences listed, approximately 20% are singletons. The sample comes from a study of response to subunit inactivated influenza vaccine. This CDR3 has 15 amino acids. The germline CDR1 and CDR2 sequences are MNHEY and SMNVEV (reference sequence). V gave up 4 bases and J gave up 2 bases; unmatched junction bases: 2. The same data also went into a second study, on T cells expressing NK-cell markers. That report adds: Synthesis of TCR beta cDNA relied on 5'RACE template switching carrying UMIs.

The TCR comes from a man over 45 who received an inactivated influenza vaccine. The sequences come from CD4+ T cells sorted from PBMCs, collected roughly 12 days after vaccination. The V gene is TRBV27, the J gene TRBJ1-5; TRBD1 aligns across 10 bases. CDR3 residues: CASSSGTGGNQPQHF. CDR3 nucleotides: TGTGCCAGCAGTTCCGGGACAGGGGGCAATCAGCCCCAGCATTTT.